The 32 T cell receptor beta chains presented below share a single source sample, sequenced in a study of blood T cell repertoires in COVID-19 (TCRdb year 2020). Libraries were made using the immunoSEQ multiplex PCR assay. TCRdb obtained this table from immuneACCESS and retained in-frame rearrangements with V and J assigned. These tables miss some clones; where compared with another copy, unresolved V genes account for less than half of the shortfall, and the remainder is unexplained. Counted in this sample were more than 95,000 clones; 55% to 75% of them appeared once. The top ten constitute 2% to 2.5% of the sample. Sequencing input: peripheral blood. These receptors were taken from a woman in her 70s with acute or convalescent COVID-19.

This clone was counted a few times. The chain recombines TRBV19 with TRBJ2-3, with TRBD2 matching over 9 bases. The CDR3 contains 16 residues. After removal of 6 bases from V and 6 bases from J, the junction contained 13 bases not matched to a gene. CDR1 LNHDA and CDR2 SQIVND come from the germline V gene (reference sequence). The CDR3 DNA sequence: TGTGCCAGTAGCTGGAGGCTAGCGGGAAATAAGGATACGCAGTATTTT. Residues: CASSWRLAGNKDTQYF.

The gene calls are TRBV5-1 and TRBJ2-7, with 11 bases fitting TRBD1. The V gene end was trimmed by 4 bases and the J gene end by 4 bases; junction bases not matched to a gene: 7. The CDR3 has 15 residues. Germline values: CDR1 SGHRS, CDR2 YFSETQ. The CDR3 protein is CASSNRDRGTYEQYF. In nucleotides, the CDR3 is TGCGCCAGCAGCAACCGGGACAGGGGGACTTACGAGCAGTACTTC. Supplemented by reference TRBV5-1 and TRBJ2-7, the full variable domain reads KAGVTQTPRYLIKTRGQQVTLSCSPISGHRSVSWYQQTPGQGLQFLFEYFSETQRNKGNFPGRFSGRQFSNSRSEMNVSTLELGDSALYLCASSNRDRGTYEQYFGPGTRLTVT.

The rearrangement joins TRBV28 to TRBJ1-3, with 7 bases aligning to TRBD1. The CDR3 totals 17 residues. J gave up 7 bases and V 6 bases, and 18 bases lay outside the gene matches. CDR1 is MDHEN and CDR2 is SYDVKM in the germline V gene. CDR3 nucleotide sequence: TGTGCCAGCAGCCGAGGTCTAGGGGGCGAGGGCGGGAACACCATATATTTT. Protein product: CASSRGLGGEGGNTIYF.

This clone was recorded a few times. This rearrangement joins TRBV7-9 to TRBJ2-1; 9 nucleotides agree with TRBD1. This CDR3 spans 15 amino acids. Germline V CDR1 and CDR2: SEHNR, FQNEAQ (reference sequence). V lost 4 bases to trimming and J lost 8 bases; unmatched junction nucleotides: 9. The CDR3 loop reads CASSSRTGAMDEQFF. The DNA for the CDR3 is TGTGCCAGCAGCTCTAGGACAGGGGCAATGGATGAGCAGTTCTTC.

V is TRBV20-1 and J is TRBJ1-1; 8 bases fit TRBD1. The CDR3 covers 13 residues. Looked up from germline, CDR1 is DFQATT and CDR2 is SNEGSKA (reference sequence). V trimming: 3 bases; J trimming: 3 bases; junction bases outside the gene matches: 3. CDR3 amino acids: CSASDRGDTEAFF. The DNA for the CDR3 is TGCAGTGCTAGTGACAGGGGAGACACTGAAGCTTTCTTT.

The gene calls are TRBV7-6 and TRBJ2-1; TRBD2 matches at 7 bases. The V gene end was trimmed by 0 bases and the J gene end by 4 bases; junction bases not matched to a gene: 0. The CDR3 totals 14 residues. The germline V gene encodes CDR1 SGHVS and CDR2 FNYEAQ. CDR3 nucleotide sequence: TGTGCCAGCAGCTTAGCCGGGGGGTACAATGAGCAGTTCTTC. It is translated as CASSLAGGYNEQFF. Variable domain in full (rest from reference TRBV7-6 and TRBJ2-1): GAGVSQSPRYKVTKRGQDVALRCDPISGHVSLYWYRQALGQGPEFLTYFNYEAQQDKSGLPNDRFSAERPEGSISTLTIQRTEQRDSAMYRCASSLAGGYNEQFFGPGTRLTVL.

V gene TRBV7-2 combines with J gene TRBJ2-2; the match to TRBD2 covers 11 bases. CDR1 SGHTA and CDR2 FQGNSA come from the germline V gene. CDR3 length: 17 residues. Germline trimming cut 4 bases from V and 4 bases from J; bases unmatched to any gene: 8. This chain's CDR3 is CASSSVLAGVLTGELFF. The CDR3 DNA follows: TGTGCCAGCAGCTCCGTACTAGCGGGGGTTCTCACCGGGGAGCTGTTTTTT.

This clone showed up just a few times. This chain links TRBV4-1 with TRBJ1-1, with D possibly TRBD1 on 6 matching bases. V gave up 0 bases and J gave up 2 bases, with 16 bases separating them. This CDR3 is built from 17 residues. CDR1 and CDR2 from the germline V gene are MGHRA and YSYEKL. CDR3 sequence: CASSQEIITRGNTEAFF. The CDR3 bases are TGCGCCAGCAGCCAAGAAATAATTACCAGGGGCAACACTGAAGCTTTCTTT.

The count of this clone is one. V and J are TRBV9 and TRBJ1-1; maybe TRBD1 (5 bases). The germline V gene has CDR1 SGDLS and CDR2 YYNGEE. Deletions cut 3 bases from V and 1 base from J, with 7 bases between. The CDR3 spans 13 residues. CDR3 sequence (DNA): TGTGCCAGCAGCGGCCAGGGGAACACTGAAGCTTTCTTT. It yields the protein CASSGQGNTEAFF.

CDR3: CASSLGSSVIQPQHF. For the CDR3, the DNA is TGTGCCAGCAGCTTAGGGTCCTCGGTTATACAGCCCCAGCATTTT. The chain carries TRBV11-2 and TRBJ1-5, with no clear D. The CDR3 length is 15 residues. CDR1 is SGHAT, CDR2 FQNNGV, per germline. The V end lost 1 base, the J end lost 7 bases, and 14 bases lay between the germline ends. Full variable domain (rest looked up from reference TRBV11-2 and TRBJ1-5): EAGVAQSPRYKIIEKRQSVAFWCNPISGHATLYWYQQILGQGPKLLIQFQNNGVVDDSQLPKDRFSAERLKGVDSTLKIQPAKLEDSAVYLCASSLGSSVIQPQHFGDGTRLSIL.

In this sample, this clone turned up once. The V call is TRBV15, the J call TRBJ2-2; TRBD2 might be the D (6 bases). Between the trimmed V and J ends, which lost 8 bases and 1 base, there was a span of 8 bases. The germline CDR1 and CDR2 sequences are LNHNV and YYDKDF (reference sequence). This CDR3 has 13 residues. CDR3 sequence: CATGRENTGELFF. As DNA, the CDR3 is TGTGCCACCGGGCGGGAGAACACCGGGGAGCTGTTTTTT.

The V and J genes are TRBV7-9 and TRBJ1-4; a possible D gene is TRBD1 (5 bases). The ends were cut back, 2 bases at V and 7 bases at J, with 14 bases in the middle. CDR1 and CDR2 (germline): SEHNR, FQNEAQ (reference sequence). The CDR3 has 15 amino acids. CDR3 loop: CASSLRGGRGEKLFF. The CDR3 DNA sequence: TGTGCCAGCAGCTTAAGAGGAGGGAGGGGTGAAAAACTGTTTTTT.

This chain connects TRBV29-1 to TRBJ2-2, with a possible D match to TRBD2 (5 bases). CDR1 and CDR2 from the germline V gene are SQVTM and ANQGSEA. V lost 5 bases, J lost 7 bases, and 14 bases lay in between. The CDR3 spans 13 residues. The CDR3 spells CSVWTGSGGELFF. Here the CDR3 DNA reads TGCAGCGTTTGGACTGGTAGTGGCGGGGAGCTGTTTTTT.

CDR3 residues: CASSHSRWGDEKLFF. The CDR3 DNA follows: TGTGCCAGCAGCCATTCGCGTTGGGGAGATGAAAAACTGTTTTTT. The chain links TRBV3-1 (or the pseudogene TRBV3-2) to TRBJ1-4, with D unresolved. The V gene's germline CDR1 is LGHDT and CDR2 YNNKEL (reference sequence). With 3 bases removed from V and 6 bases from J, the gap between germline ends came to 14 bases. CDR3 size: 15 residues.

The chain is built from TRBV7-2 and TRBJ1-2, with D unclear. The V and J ends lost 3 bases and 6 bases respectively, with 14 bases between them. Germline values: CDR1 SGHTA, CDR2 FQGNSA. The CDR3 runs 14 residues. The CDR3 DNA reads TGTGCCAGCAGCTTTGGCCCCCTTATGAATGGCTACACCTTC. Its translation is CASSFGPLMNGYTF.

The J gene is TRBJ1-2, the V gene TRBV19, with 8 nucleotides matching TRBD1. The CDR3 loop spans 12 amino acids. The germline gives CDR1 LNHDA, CDR2 SQIVND (reference sequence). V lost 6 bases, J lost 5 bases, and 2 bases stayed unmatched. The CDR3 spells CASRRQGYGYTF. CDR3 DNA sequence: TGTGCCAGTAGACGACAGGGGTATGGCTACACCTTC.

The chain uses TRBV10-3 and TRBJ1-4, with 9 bases matching TRBD1. The trim removed 0 bases at V and 4 bases at J, leaving 0 bases unmatched. CDR3 length: 15 amino acids. Germline CDR1 ENHRY, CDR2 SYGVKD. The CDR3 spells CAISESTGGNEKLFF. CDR3 nucleotides: TGTGCCATCAGTGAGTCGACAGGGGGTAATGAAAAACTGTTTTTT.

This clone was observed once. J is TRBJ2-3 and V is TRBV7-3, with TRBD2 matching over 8 bases. Germline V lookup: CDR1 SGHTA, CDR2 FQGTGA. The J segment lost 2 bases and the V segment lost 4 bases, leaving 5 bases of the junction unmatched. This CDR3 contains 15 residues. CDR3 coding DNA: TGTGCCAGCAGCTGGACTAGCAGTAACACAGATACGCAGTATTTT. This translates into CASSWTSSNTDTQYF.

The rearrangement uses TRBV4-2 and TRBJ1-1; 9 positions agree with TRBD1. The V gene's germline CDR1 is LGHNA and CDR2 YNFKEQ. V shed 1 base, J shed 4 bases, and the junction held 4 bases outside the gene matches. The CDR3 sequence is 15 residues long. The CDR3: CASSQVLDRGTEAFF. The CDR3 DNA reads as TGTGCCAGCAGCCAAGTTTTGGACAGGGGCACTGAAGCTTTCTTT.

This chain joins TRBV29-1 and TRBJ2-1; 10 nucleotides agree with TRBD1. CDR3 length: 15 residues. Germline CDR1 reads SQVTM; CDR2 reads ANQGSEA. J gave up 4 bases and V 7 bases, and 10 bases lay outside the gene matches. The CDR3 DNA reads TGCAGCGGCACGCACCGGGACAGGGGTTACAATGAGCAGTTCTTC. Amino acid sequence: CSGTHRDRGYNEQFF.

This clone was recorded once. V usage is TRBV27 and J usage is TRBJ1-2; 10 bases fit TRBD1. Losses at the gene ends were 4 bases for V and 2 bases for J; bases not matched to a gene: 1. This CDR3 comprises 14 residues. The germline V gene has CDR1 MNHEY and CDR2 SMNVEV (reference sequence). The CDR3 nucleotides are TGTGCCAGCAGTTGGGGACAGGGGAACTATGGCTACACCTTC. Amino acids: CASSWGQGNYGYTF.

This clone was detected only once. The chain links TRBV9 to TRBJ2-7; D might be TRBD2 (6 bases). Trimming cost V 2 bases and J 2 bases, with 17 bases left between them. Looked up from germline, CDR1 is SGDLS and CDR2 is YYNGEE. The CDR3 consists of 16 residues. This chain's CDR3 is CASSVGTGTRPYEQYF. Here the CDR3 DNA reads TGTGCCAGCAGCGTGGGGACCGGGACTCGACCCTACGAGCAGTACTTC. Full variable domain (outside the CDR3, taken from reference TRBV9 and TRBJ2-7): DSGVTQTPKHLITATGQRVTLRCSPRSGDLSVYWYQQSLDQGLQFLIQYYNGEERAKGNILERFSAQQFPDLHSELNLSSLELGDSALYFCASSVGTGTRPYEQYFGPGTRLTVT.

Concerning this clone itself: Other DNA variants within this sample encode the same CDR3. This chain links TRBV9 with TRBJ1-1, with TRBD1 matching over 7 bases. The germline CDR1 and CDR2 sequences are SGDLS and YYNGEE. The junction had 2 bases not matched to a gene; V was cut back by 1 base and J by 5 bases. The CDR3 has 13 amino acids. The CDR3 region is CASSVQGGTEAFF. The CDR3 region has the DNA TGTGCCAGCAGCGTACAGGGGGGTACTGAAGCTTTCTTT.

This clone is judged medium-sized. This CDR3 reads CASSDRTRGENSPLHF. CDR3 DNA sequence: TGTGCCAGCAGTGACAGAACGCGGGGTGAGAATTCACCCCTCCACTTT. The rearrangement uses TRBV6-4 and TRBJ1-6, with no clear D. CDR1 and CDR2 from the germline V gene are MRHNA and SNTAGT. Trimming pared 2 bases from V and 7 bases from J, leaving 15 bases between. The CDR3 is 16 amino acids.

V and J are TRBV2 and TRBJ2-6; tentatively, D is TRBD2 (6 bases). V was pared by 3 bases and J by 2 bases, with 11 bases between. This CDR3 is 16 amino acids long. CDR1 is SNHLY, CDR2 FYNNEI, per germline. As DNA, the CDR3 is TGTGCCAGCAGTGACCCGACGGGGGCTGGGGCCAACGTCCTGACTTTC. Its protein product is CASSDPTGAGANVLTF.

This clone has just a few counts. The genes are TRBV6-5 and TRBJ2-5, with a possible D match to TRBD2 (5 bases). Germline CDR1 MNHEY, CDR2 SVGAGI. This CDR3 is 14 amino acids long. V lost 6 bases to trimming and J lost 6 bases, with 17 bases between them. This CDR3 reads CASSFGRGSKTQYF. The CDR3 DNA is TGTGCCAGCAGCTTTGGACGCGGGTCTAAGACCCAGTACTTC.

The rearrangement uses TRBV28 and TRBJ1-1; no clear D gene. The CDR3 is made up of 15 amino acids. Looked up from germline, CDR1 is MDHEN and CDR2 is SYDVKM. V was clipped by 5 bases and J by 2 bases, with 15 bases between them. The CDR3 coding sequence is TGTGCCAGCAGTCCTCTTCTTTTCTCTAACACTGAAGCTTTCTTT. It specifies CASSPLLFSNTEAFF.

The rearrangement joins TRBV27 to TRBJ2-5, with TRBD2 as a possible D gene (6 bases). Germline V gives CDR1 MNHEY, CDR2 SMNVEV (reference sequence). The CDR3 has 13 residues. V dropped 6 bases and J dropped 3 bases, with 11 bases sitting between them. The CDR3 nucleotides read TGTGCCAGCAGCAATTGGAGGGAAGAGACCCAGTACTTC. Protein: CASSNWREETQYF.

CDR3 bases: TGTGCCAGCAGCTTGGGCACCCGGGGGGGCACAGATACGCAGTATTTT. Encoded protein: CASSLGTRGGTDTQYF. V usage is TRBV5-8 and J usage is TRBJ2-3; the match to TRBD2 covers 7 bases. CDR3 length: 16 residues. V gave up 0 bases and J gave up 1 base; unmatched junction bases: 5. The germline V gene has CDR1 SGHTS and CDR2 YDEGEE.

The chain carries TRBV28 and TRBJ2-7; 7 bases agree with TRBD2. V was clipped by 3 bases and J by 6 bases; unmatched bases: 11. The length of the CDR3 is 15 residues. The V gene's germline CDR1 is MDHEN and CDR2 SYDVKM. CDR3 bases: TGTGCCAGCAGTTTGGGTCCAGCGGGAAGCTCCGAGCAGTACTTC. Translated: CASSLGPAGSSEQYF. The entire variable domain, with the rest obtained from reference TRBV28 and TRBJ2-7, is as follows: DVKVTQSSRYLVKRTGEKVFLECVQDMDHENMFWYRQDPGLGLRLIYFSYDVKMKEKGDIPEGYSVSREKKERFSLILESASTNQTSMYLCASSLGPAGSSEQYFGPGTRLTVT.

This rearrangement joins TRBV3-1 (or the pseudogene TRBV3-2) to TRBJ1-3; D is perhaps TRBD1 (6 bases). Trimming took off 4 bases at V and 0 bases at J, with 7 bases between the two ends. Per germline, CDR1 LGHDT and CDR2 YNNKEL (reference sequence). This CDR3 is 14 amino acids long. CDR3 DNA sequence: TGTGCCAGCAGCCCAGGGGTCTCTGGAAACACCATATATTTT. Its protein product is CASSPGVSGNTIYF.

This clone came up once. This sequence joins TRBV5-1 and TRBJ2-3; D perhaps matches TRBD2 (6 bases). Germline CDR1 is SGHRS and CDR2 is YFSETQ. The V end was cut by 0 bases, the J end by 1 base, with 9 bases between. The CDR3 has 15 residues. CDR3 residues: CASSLAGDRTDTQYF. The CDR3 DNA reads as TGCGCCAGCAGCTTGGCGGGAGACCGCACAGATACGCAGTATTTT.